Below are 29 T cell receptor beta chains sequenced from a single sample in a study of identical twins. TCRdb used MiXCR to reprocess the 5' RACE reads, holding one entry per CDR3 protein. The sample includes roughly 1,500,000 distinct CDR3 sequences, roughly a third of them seen just once. Source material: cord blood. Receptor source: a newborn girl in good health.

The rearrangement uses TRBV5-1 and TRBJ2-7; TRBD2 might be the D (5 bases). V was cut by 0 bases and J by 3 bases, with 13 bases left in between. The CDR3 contains 15 residues. CDR1 and CDR2 (germline): SGHRS, YFSETQ. This chain's CDR3 is CASSLAVLEGYEQYF. DNA of the CDR3: TGCGCCAGCAGCTTGGCCGTGCTAGAGGGCTACGAGCAGTACTTC.

The table lists this clonotype with a few counts. V is TRBV29-1 and J is TRBJ2-5, with D perhaps matching TRBD1 (5 bases). The CDR3 contains 13 residues. Trimming took 3 bases from V and 3 from J, leaving 11 bases between them. Germline values: CDR1 SQVTM, CDR2 ANQGSEA. CDR3 DNA sequence: TGCAGCGTTGAGGCAGGGCCCGAAGAGACCCAGTACTTC. Protein product: CSVEAGPEETQYF.

V usage is TRBV3-1 and J usage is TRBJ2-1, with D unresolved. The germline V and J ends were trimmed by 11 bases and 3 bases, with 8 bases remaining between them. Per the germline V gene, CDR1 is LGHDT and CDR2 is YNNKEL (reference sequence). This CDR3 contains 11 residues. The CDR3 region is CAVAVYNEQFF. The CDR3 coding sequence is TGTGCCGTGGCAGTCTACAATGAGCAGTTCTTC.

This clonotype was detected ten times or more. The J gene is TRBJ2-1, the V gene TRBV28, with 11 bases that match TRBD2. This CDR3 has 20 residues. Losses at the gene ends were 0 bases for V and 8 bases for J; bases not matched to a gene: 18. Germline CDR1 reads MDHEN; CDR2 reads SYDVKM. CDR3 sequence reads: CASSLCGGLADPYLCDEQFF. The CDR3 coding sequence is TGTGCCAGCAGTTTATGCGGGGGACTAGCGGACCCTTACTTATGCGATGAGCAGTTCTTC.

This clonotype was observed a few times. This chain uses TRBV20-1 with TRBJ2-7; no firm D call. The V end was cut by 3 bases, the J end by 5 bases, with 8 bases between. Germline loops: CDR1 DFQATT, CDR2 SNEGSKA (reference sequence). This CDR3 has 11 amino acids. The CDR3 coding sequence is TGCAGTGCTAGGTCTAACCACGAGCAGTACTTC. Amino acids: CSARSNHEQYF.

As to this clonotype: Just one base apart from a much larger clone, this may be a read error. CDR3: CASSFRAHEQYF. CDR3 nucleotide sequence: TGTGCCAGCAGTTTTAGAGCCCACGAGCAGTACTTC. The gene calls are TRBV28 and TRBJ2-5; D unresolved. The assigned J gene may be wrong: the sequence end matches TRBJ2-7 better. Per germline, CDR1 MDHEN and CDR2 SYDVKM. CDR3 length: 12 residues.

This rearrangement joins TRBV12-3 or TRBV12-4 to TRBJ1-1, with 7 bases identical to TRBD1. With V trimmed by 1 base and J by 4 bases, 6 bases remained unmatched. This CDR3 is 15 amino acids long. The CDR3 DNA follows: TGTGCCAGCAGTTTAGGAGACCGACAGGGCACTGAAGCTTTCTTT. Amino acids: CASSLGDRQGTEAFF.

This clonotype was observed a handful of times. The chain joins TRBV14 to TRBJ2-3; D remains ambiguous. The germline CDR1 and CDR2 sequences are SGHDN and FVKESK. With 4 bases removed from V and 3 bases from J, the gap between germline ends came to 14 bases. The CDR3 has 15 amino acids. The CDR3, as DNA: TGTGCCAGCAGCCCACGTACTCGACTGACAGATACGCAGTATTTT. This sequence encodes CASSPRTRLTDTQYF.

In this sample, this clonotype turned up a few times. The chain couples TRBV7-2 to TRBJ2-7; no reliable D call. Deletions cut 5 bases from V and 2 bases from J, with 13 bases between. The CDR3 is 14 amino acids. Germline V gene data show CDR1 as SGHTA and CDR2 as FQGNSA. The CDR3 is CASSPRRSAYEQYF. DNA for the CDR3: TGTGCCAGCAGCCCCCGGCGGTCTGCCTACGAGCAGTACTTC.

The V gene is TRBV20-1, the J gene TRBJ2-7; D gene uncertain. The CDR3 totals 14 residues. Looked up from germline, CDR1 is DFQATT and CDR2 is SNEGSKA (reference sequence). Deletions cut 1 base from V and 1 base from J, with 11 bases between. The CDR3 spells CSARAASPSYEQYV. In DNA, the CDR3 is TGCAGTGCTAGAGCGGCGTCTCCTTCCTACGAGCAGTACGTC.

This clonotype was observed a few times. The chain uses TRBV20-1 and TRBJ2-1; D gene uncertain. CDR3 length: 13 amino acids. Trimming removed 5 bases at V and 4 bases at J, with 12 bases between. In germline, CDR1 is DFQATT, CDR2 SNEGSKA (reference sequence). CDR3 protein: CSADLGAYNEQFF. CDR3 in DNA: TGCAGTGCTGACCTGGGCGCTTACAATGAGCAGTTCTTC.

The rearrangement joins TRBV6-5 to TRBJ1-2; maybe TRBD1 (5 bases). This CDR3 has 16 residues. Germline V lookup: CDR1 MNHEY, CDR2 SVGAGI. V was cut by 0 bases and J by 4 bases, with 15 bases left in between. CDR3: CASSYSMSSRAYGYTF. In DNA, the CDR3 is TGTGCCAGCAGTTACTCGATGTCCAGCAGGGCCTATGGCTACACCTTC.

This clonotype was counted only a few times. This chain joins TRBV19 and TRBJ1-4; no definite D call. CDR1 and CDR2 (germline): LNHDA, SQIVND (reference sequence). The CDR3 consists of 14 residues. CDR3 residues: CASGPTATNEKLFF. The CDR3 DNA reads as TGTGCGAGTGGCCCCACAGCAACTAATGAAAAACTGTTTTTT.

This clonotype was seen a few times. The chain employs TRBV28 and TRBJ2-1, with a tentative D call TRBD2 (7 bases). V was clipped by 3 bases and J by 4 bases, with 25 bases between them. Germline values: CDR1 MDHEN, CDR2 SYDVKM. The CDR3 length is 19 residues. The chain's CDR3 is CASSFFLRGAAGTYNEQFF. Written as DNA, the CDR3 is TGTGCCAGCAGTTTTTTTCTCCGGGGGGCGGCGGGGACTTACAATGAGCAGTTCTTC.

This clonotype was seen a few times. The rearrangement links TRBV4-2 to TRBJ1-4; the D gene is possibly TRBD1 (5 bases). CDR1 is LGHNA, CDR2 YNFKEQ, per germline. The CDR3 covers 15 residues. V was cut by 1 base and J by 4 bases, with 10 bases left in between. The CDR3 coding sequence is TGTGCCAGCAGCCAAGCGGGACCGAGTAATGAAAAACTGTTTTTT. Its protein product is CASSQAGPSNEKLFF.

The chain uses TRBV28 and TRBJ2-4; 7 bases are shared with TRBD1. The tail of the sequence fits TRBJ2-7 better, so the J call may be wrong. Germline V gives CDR1 MDHEN, CDR2 SYDVKM. The CDR3 totals 17 residues. The CDR3 loop reads CASSPSIGVGGPYEQYF. The CDR3 nucleotides are TGTGCCAGCAGTCCCTCTATCGGGGTAGGGGGCCCCTACGAGCAGTACTTC.

The chain is built from TRBV10-3 and TRBJ2-1; D possibly corresponds to TRBD2 (6 bases). V lost 11 bases to trimming and J lost 12 bases, with 14 bases between them. The CDR3 consists of 10 residues. CDR1 and CDR2 (germline): ENHRY, SYGVKD. The CDR3 reads CALDTGGQFF. In nucleotides, the CDR3 is TGTGCCCTGGATACCGGGGGGCAGTTCTTC.

This rearrangement joins TRBV20-1 to TRBJ2-1; 8 bases match TRBD2. Germline CDR1 reads DFQATT; CDR2 reads SNEGSKA (reference sequence). The CDR3 is made up of 16 amino acids. With 1 base clipped from V and 1 base from J, the junction kept 6 bases outside the gene matches. CDR3 nucleotides: TGCAGTGCTAGAGGATCGGCGGGGGGATCCTACAATGAGCAGTTCTTC. Translating it yields CSARGSAGGSYNEQFF.

The chain links TRBV20-1 to TRBJ2-6, with TRBD1 matching 9 bases. V lost 6 bases, J lost 0 bases, and 6 bases stayed unmatched. Germline CDR1 is DFQATT and CDR2 is SNEGSKA (reference sequence). This CDR3 contains 16 residues. CDR3 loop: CSAGTGKGSGANVLTF. The CDR3 DNA reads as TGCAGTGCGGGGACAGGGAAGGGCTCTGGGGCCAACGTCCTGACTTTC.

This chain uses TRBV27 with TRBJ2-1, with D perhaps TRBD2 (6 bases). Per the germline V gene, CDR1 is MNHEY and CDR2 is SMNVEV (reference sequence). The CDR3 totals 18 residues. V lost 5 bases and J lost 0, with 20 bases in between. CDR3 bases: TGTGCCAGCAGTACACCCACCTCTAGCGCCCTCTCCTACAATGAGCAGTTCTTC. Amino acid sequence: CASSTPTSSALSYNEQFF.

The chain combines TRBV28 with TRBJ2-3; D ambiguous. Germline CDR1 MDHEN, CDR2 SYDVKM. CDR3 length: 13 residues. Between the trimmed V and J ends, which lost 8 bases and 1 base, there was a span of 10 bases. The chain's CDR3 is CASVGWGTDTQYF. CDR3 coding DNA: TGTGCCAGCGTGGGATGGGGCACAGATACGCAGTATTTT.

The rearrangement uses TRBV20-1 and TRBJ1-5, with a possible D match to TRBD1 (5 bases). CDR3 length: 16 residues. Germline lookup yields CDR1 DFQATT and CDR2 SNEGSKA (reference sequence). The germline V and J ends were trimmed by 0 bases and 5 bases, with 17 bases remaining between them. The DNA of the CDR3 is TGCAGTGCTAGAGATACGGCAGGGAGGTATCATCAGCCCCAGCATTTT. As protein: CSARDTAGRYHQPQHF.

Worth noting for this clonotype: Germline and junction disagree at one end, which may indicate a read error. The chain carries TRBV4-1 and TRBJ2-1; no firm D call. There are 15 residues in the CDR3. The germline CDR1 and CDR2 sequences are MGHRA and YSYEKL. The CDR3 reads CAGSQEEHSYNEQFF. The CDR3 nucleotides read TGCGCCGGCAGCCAAGAAGAGCACTCCTACAATGAGCAGTTCTTC.

CDR3 loop: CSASPGDGTQYF. CDR3 coding DNA: TGCAGTGCTAGCCCAGGTGATGGTACGCAGTATTTT. The rearrangement joins TRBV20-1 to TRBJ2-3; D unresolved. The length of the CDR3 is 12 residues. V gave up 3 bases and J gave up 8 bases, with 12 bases separating them. Germline assignment: CDR1 DFQATT and CDR2 SNEGSKA (reference sequence).

This clonotype was seen many times. The rearrangement links TRBV6-2 or TRBV6-3 to TRBJ2-5, with D possibly being TRBD2 (5 bases). Trimming took 0 bases from V and 3 from J, leaving 14 bases between them. The CDR3 length is 16 residues. CDR1 is MNHEY and CDR2 is SVGEGT in the germline V gene. Here the CDR3 reads CASSYSLTRTEETQYF. The CDR3 DNA follows: TGTGCCAGCAGTTACTCTCTCACTAGGACGGAAGAGACCCAGTACTTC.

This chain links TRBV24-1 with TRBJ1-5; 7 bases agree with TRBD1. This CDR3 region has 15 residues. V shed 3 bases and J 2 bases; nucleotides not matched to a gene: 3. From germline, CDR1 is KGHDR and CDR2 SFDVKD. The CDR3 reads CATSDPGTGNQPQHF. The CDR3 coding sequence is TGTGCCACCAGTGATCCCGGGACAGGCAATCAGCCCCAGCATTTT.

This clonotype has more than one count but fewer than ten. V gene TRBV19 combines with J gene TRBJ2-1; a possible D gene is TRBD2 (6 bases). Germline V gives CDR1 LNHDA, CDR2 SQIVND (reference sequence). The CDR3 consists of 14 residues. V was shortened by 3 bases and J by 10 bases, with 16 bases between the two germline ends. DNA of the CDR3: TGTGCCAGTAGTATGGCGCGGGATCTGAGGGAGCAGTTCTTC. Its translation: CASSMARDLREQFF.

This clonotype has more than one count but fewer than ten. The chain employs TRBV10-3 and TRBJ2-3; the match to TRBD2 covers 8 bases. In germline, CDR1 is ENHRY, CDR2 SYGVKD. V lost 3 bases and J lost 1; bases outside the gene matches: 3. The CDR3 totals 15 residues. Here the CDR3 DNA reads TGTGCCATCAGTGATACAGCGGGGGGCACAGATACGCAGTATTTT. Amino acid sequence: CAISDTAGGTDTQYF.

This clonotype appeared a single time. This could be a read error, since a much larger clone is one nucleotide away. This chain links TRBV4-2 with TRBJ2-1, with 7 bases fitting TRBD2. Germline V gene lookup returns CDR1 LGHNA and CDR2 YNFKEQ. This CDR3 is built from 15 residues. This chain's CDR3 is CASSPQRGLYSEQFF. The CDR3 DNA reads TGTGCCAGCAGCCCCCAGCGGGGCCTATACAGTGAGCAGTTCTTC.